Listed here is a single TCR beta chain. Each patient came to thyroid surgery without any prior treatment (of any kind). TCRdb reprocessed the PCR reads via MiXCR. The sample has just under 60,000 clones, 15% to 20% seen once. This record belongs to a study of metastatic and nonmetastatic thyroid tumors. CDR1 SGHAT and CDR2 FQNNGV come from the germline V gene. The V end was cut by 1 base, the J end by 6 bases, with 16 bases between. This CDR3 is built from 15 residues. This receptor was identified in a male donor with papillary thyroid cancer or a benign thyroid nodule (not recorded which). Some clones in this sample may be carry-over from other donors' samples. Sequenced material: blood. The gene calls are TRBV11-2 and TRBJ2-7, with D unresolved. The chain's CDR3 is CASSLVGRSPLEQYF. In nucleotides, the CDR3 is TGTGCCAGCAGCTTAGTGGGTCGCAGCCCCCTCGAGCAGTACTTC.